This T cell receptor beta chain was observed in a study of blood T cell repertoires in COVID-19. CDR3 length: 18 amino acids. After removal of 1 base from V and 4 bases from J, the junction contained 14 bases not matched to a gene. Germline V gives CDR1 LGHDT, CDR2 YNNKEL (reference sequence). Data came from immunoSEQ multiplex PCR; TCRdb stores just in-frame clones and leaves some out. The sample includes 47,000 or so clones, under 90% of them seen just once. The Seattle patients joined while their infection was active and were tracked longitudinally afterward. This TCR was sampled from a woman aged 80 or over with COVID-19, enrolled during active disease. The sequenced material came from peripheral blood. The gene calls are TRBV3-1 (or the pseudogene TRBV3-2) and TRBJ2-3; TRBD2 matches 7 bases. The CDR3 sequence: CASSQVSPLAASPDTQYF. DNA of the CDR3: TGTGCCAGCAGCCAAGTGTCTCCCCTAGCGGCGAGTCCAGATACGCAGTATTTT.